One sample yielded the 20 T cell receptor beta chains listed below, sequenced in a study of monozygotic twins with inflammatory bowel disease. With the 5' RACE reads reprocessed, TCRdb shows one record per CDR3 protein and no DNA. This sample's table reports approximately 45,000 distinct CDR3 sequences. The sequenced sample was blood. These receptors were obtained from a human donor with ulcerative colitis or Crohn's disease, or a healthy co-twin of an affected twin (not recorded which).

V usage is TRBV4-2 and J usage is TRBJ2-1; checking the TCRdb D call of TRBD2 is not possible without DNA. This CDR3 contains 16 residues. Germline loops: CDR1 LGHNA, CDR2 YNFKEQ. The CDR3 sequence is CASRLTSASSYNEQFF.

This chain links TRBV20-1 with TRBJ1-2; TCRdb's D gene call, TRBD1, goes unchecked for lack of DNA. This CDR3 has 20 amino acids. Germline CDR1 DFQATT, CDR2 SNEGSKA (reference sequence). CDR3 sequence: CSAPPSGSREHAPANYGYTF.

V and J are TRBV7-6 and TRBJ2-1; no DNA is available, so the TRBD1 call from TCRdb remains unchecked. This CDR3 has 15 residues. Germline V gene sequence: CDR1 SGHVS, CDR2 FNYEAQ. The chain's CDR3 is CASSPAGAKRNEQFF.

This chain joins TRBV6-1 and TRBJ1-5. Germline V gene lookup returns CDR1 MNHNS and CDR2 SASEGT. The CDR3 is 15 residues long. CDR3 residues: CASSEMSRGNQPQHF.

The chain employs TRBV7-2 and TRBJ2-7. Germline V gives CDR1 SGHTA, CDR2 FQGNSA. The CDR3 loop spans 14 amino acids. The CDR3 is CASSLAASGLKQYF.

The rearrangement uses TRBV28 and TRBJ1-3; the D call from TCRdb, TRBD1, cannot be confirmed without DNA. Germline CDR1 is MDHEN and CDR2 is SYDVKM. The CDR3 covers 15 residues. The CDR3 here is CASSRTGLSGNTIYF.

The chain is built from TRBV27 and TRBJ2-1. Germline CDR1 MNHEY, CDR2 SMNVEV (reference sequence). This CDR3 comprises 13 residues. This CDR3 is CASSLYPYNEQFF.

CDR3 loop: CASSSRGESTDTQYF. V and J are TRBV11-2 and TRBJ2-3; the D call from TCRdb, TRBD2, cannot be confirmed without DNA. The CDR3 is 15 residues long. CDR1 is SGHAT and CDR2 is FQNNGV in the germline V gene.

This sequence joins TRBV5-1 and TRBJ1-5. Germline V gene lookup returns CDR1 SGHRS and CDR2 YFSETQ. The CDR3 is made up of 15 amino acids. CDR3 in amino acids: CASSLEGGINQPQHF.

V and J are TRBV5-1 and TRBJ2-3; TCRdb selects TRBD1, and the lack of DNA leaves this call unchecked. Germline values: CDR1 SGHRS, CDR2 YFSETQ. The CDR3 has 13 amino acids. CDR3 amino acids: CASSTGHTDTQYF.

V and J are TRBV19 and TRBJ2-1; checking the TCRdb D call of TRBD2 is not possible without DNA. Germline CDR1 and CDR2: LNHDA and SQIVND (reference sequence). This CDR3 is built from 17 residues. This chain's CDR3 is CASSPTRGLAGVNEQFF. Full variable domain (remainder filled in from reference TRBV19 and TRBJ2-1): DGGITQSPKYLFRKEGQNVTLSCEQNLNHDAMYWYRQDPGQGLRLIYYSQIVNDFQKGDIAEGYSVSREKKESFPLTVTSAQKNPTAFYLCASSPTRGLAGVNEQFFGPGTRLTVL.

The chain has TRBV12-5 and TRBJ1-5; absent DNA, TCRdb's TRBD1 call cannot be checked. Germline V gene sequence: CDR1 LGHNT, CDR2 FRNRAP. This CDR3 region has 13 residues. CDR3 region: CASSGGFNQPQHF.

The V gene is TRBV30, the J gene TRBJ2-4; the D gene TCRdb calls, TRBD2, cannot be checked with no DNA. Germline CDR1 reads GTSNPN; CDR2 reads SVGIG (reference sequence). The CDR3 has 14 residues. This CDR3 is CAWSVVGVGNIQYF.

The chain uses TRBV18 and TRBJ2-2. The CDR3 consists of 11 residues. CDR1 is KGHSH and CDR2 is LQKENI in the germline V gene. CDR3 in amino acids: CASSPSGELFF.

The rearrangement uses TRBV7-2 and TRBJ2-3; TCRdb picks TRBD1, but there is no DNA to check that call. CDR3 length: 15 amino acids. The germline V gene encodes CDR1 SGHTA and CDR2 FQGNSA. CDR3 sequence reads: CASSLHPGVTDTQYF.

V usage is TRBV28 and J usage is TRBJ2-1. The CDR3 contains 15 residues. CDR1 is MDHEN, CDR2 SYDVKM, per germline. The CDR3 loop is CASSLSSRSYNEQFF.

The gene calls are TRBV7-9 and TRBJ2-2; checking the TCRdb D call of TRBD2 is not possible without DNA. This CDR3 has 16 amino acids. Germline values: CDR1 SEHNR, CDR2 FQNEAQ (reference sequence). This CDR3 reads CATRGRSLPTTGELFF.

CDR3 sequence reads: CSARRGGFNQPQHF. The chain combines TRBV20-1 with TRBJ1-5. Germline values: CDR1 DFQATT, CDR2 SNEGSKA (reference sequence). The CDR3 contains 14 residues.

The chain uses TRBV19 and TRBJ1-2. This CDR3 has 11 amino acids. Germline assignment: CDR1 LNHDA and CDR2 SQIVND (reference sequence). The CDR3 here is CASKNLYGYTF.

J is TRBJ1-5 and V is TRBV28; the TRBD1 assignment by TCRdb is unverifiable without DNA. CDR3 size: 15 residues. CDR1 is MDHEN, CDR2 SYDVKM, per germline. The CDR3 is CASSSGGGSNQPQHF.